These T cell receptor beta chains were read from a single sample in a study of blood T cell repertoires in COVID-19. Assay: immunoSEQ multiplex PCR; the TCRdb copy retains only in-frame clones and omits some. Among roughly 150,000 clones listed, 75% to 90% were seen once. Sequences were obtained from peripheral blood. These receptors all stem from an elderly man with acute or convalescent COVID-19. Each CDR3 is given with its conserved first and last residue. Fields, in order: clone size, D gene, J gene, V gene, CDR3 protein, CDR3 DNA. D genes are given only for firm matches. Clone sizes are given selectively: once, few, many, or a class where the clone is expanded.

few	TRBD2	TRBJ2-7	TRBV3-1/TRBV3-2	CASSHSGLNYEQYF	TGTGCCAGCAGCCATAGCGGGCTTAACTACGAGCAGTACTTC
.	TRBD2	TRBJ2-5	TRBV18	CASSPQGTKQETQYF	TGTGCCAGCTCACCACAAGGGACTAAGCAAGAGACCCAGTACTTC
.	TRBD2	TRBJ2-1	TRBV6-5	CASRATSGAYNEQFF	TGTGCCAGCAGAGCGACTAGCGGGGCCTACAATGAGCAGTTCTTC
.	.	TRBJ2-5	TRBV14	CASSQDLGSQETQYF	TGTGCCAGCAGCCAAGATCTTGGCAGTCAAGAGACCCAGTACTTC
.	TRBD1	TRBJ1-2	TRBV2	CASSVDRVYGYTF	TGTGCCAGCAGTGTTGACAGGGTCTATGGCTACACCTTC
.	TRBD1	TRBJ2-2	TRBV10-3	CASRGTDTGELFF	TGTGCCTCAAGGGGGACAGACACCGGGGAGCTGTTTTTT
.	.	TRBJ2-1	TRBV28	CASRTSGAYNEQFF	TGTGCCAGCAGGACCTCGGGGGCCTACAATGAGCAGTTCTTC
.	.	TRBJ2-1	TRBV10-1	CASSESGVNEQFF	TGCGCCAGCAGTGAGTCAGGGGTTAATGAGCAGTTCTTC
.	.	TRBJ1-1	TRBV2	CAGSQGEGTEAFF	TGTGCCGGTTCACAGGGTGAGGGCACTGAAGCTTTCTTT
.	.	TRBJ1-1	TRBV2	CASSEETTSF	TGTGCCAGCAGTGAAGAGACAACGTCCTTT
once	TRBD2	TRBJ2-3	TRBV23-1	CASSHLRRGGRLTDTQYF	TGCGCCAGCAGTCACCTCCGGCGGGGGGGCCGGTTAACAGATACGCAGTATTTT
.	TRBD2	TRBJ2-7	TRBV20-1	CSARGRGGGYEQYF	TGCAGTGCTCGTGGCCGGGGGGGCGGGTACGAGCAGTACTTC
.	TRBD2	TRBJ2-5	TRBV18	CASSPGGQETQYF	TGTGCCAGCTCCCCGGGGGGACAAGAGACCCAGTACTTC
.	TRBD2	TRBJ2-1	TRBV24-1	CATSDLRASGGNNEQFF	TGTGCCACCAGTGATTTGCGCGCTAGCGGGGGAAACAATGAGCAGTTCTTC
.	.	TRBJ2-1	TRBV10-3	CAISEVSDNEQFF	TGTGCCATCAGTGAGGTGTCAGACAATGAGCAGTTCTTC
.	.	TRBJ2-3	TRBV7-2	CASSLGSLPDTQYF	TGTGCCAGCAGCTTAGGGAGTCTTCCAGATACGCAGTATTTT
.	.	TRBJ2-1	TRBV5-5	CASSLATAGRYNEQFF	TGTGCCAGCAGCTTGGCCACGGCGGGGAGGTACAATGAGCAGTTCTTC
.	.	TRBJ1-1	TRBV5-1	CASSLEAGKAFF	TGCGCCAGCAGCTTGGAGGCAGGGAAAGCTTTCTTT
.	TRBD2	TRBJ2-5	TRBV7-3	CASSSLAGVGETQYF	TGTGCCAGCAGCTCGTTAGCGGGAGTAGGGGAGACCCAGTACTTC
.	.	TRBJ1-2	TRBV27	CASSRGDGYTF	TGTGCCAGCAGCCGGGGAGATGGCTACACCTTC
once	TRBD1	TRBJ1-1	TRBV5-1	CASSIDRVPEAFF	TGCGCCAGCAGCATTGACAGGGTCCCTGAAGCTTTCTTT
once	.	TRBJ1-5	TRBV2	CASSEAGAGTQPQHF	TGTGCCAGCAGTGAAGCGGGAGCAGGAACCCAGCCCCAGCATTTT
.	.	TRBJ1-5	TRBV7-8	CASSLDWSQPQHF	TGTGCCAGCAGCTTAGATTGGAGTCAGCCCCAGCATTTT
.	.	TRBJ2-7	TRBV5-1	CASSGDTKSYEQYF	TGCGCCAGCAGCGGGGACACCAAGTCCTACGAGCAGTACTTC
few	.	TRBJ2-2	TRBV2	CASGTGVNTGELFF	TGTGCCAGCGGGACGGGAGTGAACACCGGGGAGCTGTTTTTT
.	TRBD1	TRBJ1-2	TRBV7-2	CASSPRTGLVNYGYTF	TGTGCCAGCAGCCCTCGGACAGGTCTGGTCAACTATGGCTACACCTTC
.	.	TRBJ1-5	TRBV3-1/TRBV3-2	CASSQGTVNQPQHF	TGTGCCAGCAGCCAAGGGACAGTAAATCAGCCCCAGCATTTT
.	.	TRBJ1-1	TRBV3-1/TRBV3-2	CASSQAGDAFF	TGTGCCAGCAGCCAAGCGGGGGATGCTTTCTTT
.	TRBD2	TRBJ2-3	TRBV18	CASSRGTSGTDTQYF	TGTGCCAGCTCCCGTGGGACTAGCGGGACAGATACGCAGTATTTT
few	.	TRBJ2-5	TRBV9	CASNPGIQETQYF	TGTGCCAGCAACCCAGGTATCCAAGAGACCCAGTACTTC
once	.	TRBJ1-6	TRBV2	CASTDSYSPLHF	TGTGCCAGCACCGACAGTTATTCACCCCTCCACTTT
.	.	TRBJ1-1	TRBV19	CASSGPGGRTEAFF	TGTGCCAGTAGTGGACCGGGGGGACGCACTGAAGCTTTCTTT
.	.	TRBJ1-4	TRBV20-1	CSASEGPGDGKLFF	TGCAGTGCTAGTGAGGGGCCAGGGGATGGAAAACTGTTTTTT
.	TRBD1	TRBJ1-2	TRBV28	CASSLAGQGPYGYTF	TGTGCCAGCAGTTTGGCGGGACAGGGACCCTATGGCTACACCTTC
.	.	TRBJ1-3	TRBV15	CATSRDVSSGNTIYF	TGTGCCACCAGCAGAGATGTCTCTTCTGGAAACACCATATATTTT
.	.	TRBJ1-2	TRBV6-5	CASSYGGYGYTF	TGTGCCAGCAGTTACGGAGGTTATGGCTACACCTTC
.	.	TRBJ1-5	TRBV21-1	CASSKSALQNQPQHF	TGTGCCAGCAGCAAATCTGCGCTTCAAAATCAGCCCCAGCATTTT
.	.	TRBJ2-1	TRBV30	CAWSVLGGSYNEQFF	TGTGCCTGGAGTGTACTGGGGGGATCCTACAATGAGCAGTTCTTC
once	TRBD2	TRBJ2-2	TRBV11-2	CASSFAIRTSGGQTGELFF	TGTGCCAGCAGCTTCGCCATCCGGACTAGCGGGGGGCAGACCGGGGAGCTGTTTTTT
once	TRBD1	TRBJ1-6	TRBV18	CASTGQKSSYNSPLHF	TGTGCCAGCACGGGACAGAAAAGCTCCTATAATTCACCCCTCCACTTT